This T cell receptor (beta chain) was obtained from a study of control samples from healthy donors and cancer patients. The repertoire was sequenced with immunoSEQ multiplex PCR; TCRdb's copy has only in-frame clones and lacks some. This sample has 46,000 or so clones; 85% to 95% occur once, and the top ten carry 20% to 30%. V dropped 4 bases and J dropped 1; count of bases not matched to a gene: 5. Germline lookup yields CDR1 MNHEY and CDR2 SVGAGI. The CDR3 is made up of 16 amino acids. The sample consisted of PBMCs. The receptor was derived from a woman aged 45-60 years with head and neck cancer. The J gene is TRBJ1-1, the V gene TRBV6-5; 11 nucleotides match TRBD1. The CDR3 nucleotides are TGTGCCAGCAGTTCTCGGGACAGGGGGGGGAACACTGAAGCTTTCTTT. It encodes CASSSRDRGGNTEAFF.